This entry is about one T cell receptor beta chain. Its cognate antigen is unknown. These data belong to a study of CD8 T cell repertoires and HIV-1 epitope variants. This table comes from immunoSEQ multiplex PCR, and its TCRdb copy is limited to in-frame clones, with some not included. The data hold approximately 5,000 clones, with around 71% observed a single time. The CDR3 totals 16 residues. The germline CDR1 and CDR2 sequences are SEHNR and FQNEAQ (reference sequence). V lost 1 base and J lost 0, with 12 bases in between. The TCR comes from a male donor with HIV. The sequencing sample was made of cultured CD8+ T cells derived from PBMCs. This chain connects TRBV7-9 to TRBJ1-1; D is possibly TRBD1 (5 bases). CDR3 region: CASSLDLQGMNTEAFF. CDR3 DNA: TGTGCCAGCAGCTTAGATCTTCAGGGAATGAACACTGAAGCTTTCTTT.